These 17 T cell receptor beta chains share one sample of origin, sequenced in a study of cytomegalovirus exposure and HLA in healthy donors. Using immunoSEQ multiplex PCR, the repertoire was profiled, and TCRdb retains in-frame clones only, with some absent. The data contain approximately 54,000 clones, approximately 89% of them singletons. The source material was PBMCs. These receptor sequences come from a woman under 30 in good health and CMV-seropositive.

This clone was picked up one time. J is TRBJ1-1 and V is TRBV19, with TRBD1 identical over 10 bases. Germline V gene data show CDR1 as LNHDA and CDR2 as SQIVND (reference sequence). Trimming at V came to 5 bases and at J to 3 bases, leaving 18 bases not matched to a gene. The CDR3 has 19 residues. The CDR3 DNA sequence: TGTGCCAGTAGTCCGTGGGGACAGGGGAAAAGGGTTGTGGACACTGAAGCTTTCTTT. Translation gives CASSPWGQGKRVVDTEAFF.

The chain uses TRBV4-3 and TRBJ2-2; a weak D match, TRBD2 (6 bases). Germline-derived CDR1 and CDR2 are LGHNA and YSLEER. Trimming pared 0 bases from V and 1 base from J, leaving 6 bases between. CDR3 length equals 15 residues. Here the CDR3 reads CASSQEEGNTGELFF. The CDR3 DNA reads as TGCGCCAGCAGCCAAGAGGAGGGGAACACCGGGGAGCTGTTTTTT.

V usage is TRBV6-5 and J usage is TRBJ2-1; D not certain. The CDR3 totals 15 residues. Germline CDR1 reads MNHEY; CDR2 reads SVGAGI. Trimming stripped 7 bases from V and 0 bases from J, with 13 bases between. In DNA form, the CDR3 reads TGTGCCAGCAACCGCAACGGTCGCTCCTACAATGAGCAGTTCTTC. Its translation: CASNRNGRSYNEQFF.

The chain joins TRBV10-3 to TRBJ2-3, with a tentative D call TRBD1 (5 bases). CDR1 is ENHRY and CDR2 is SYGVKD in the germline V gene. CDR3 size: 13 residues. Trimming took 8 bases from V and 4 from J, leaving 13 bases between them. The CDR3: CAISGMGPDTQYF. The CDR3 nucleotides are TGTGCCATCTCCGGCATGGGGCCAGATACGCAGTATTTT.

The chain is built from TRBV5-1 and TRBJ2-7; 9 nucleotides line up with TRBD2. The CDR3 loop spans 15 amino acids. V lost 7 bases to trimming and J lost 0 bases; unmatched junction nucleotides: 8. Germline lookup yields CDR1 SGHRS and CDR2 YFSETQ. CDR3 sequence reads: CASYPSGANSYEQYF. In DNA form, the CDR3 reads TGCGCCAGCTATCCTAGCGGGGCTAACTCCTACGAGCAGTACTTC. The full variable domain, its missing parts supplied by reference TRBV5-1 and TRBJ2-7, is KAGVTQTPRYLIKTRGQQVTLSCSPISGHRSVSWYQQTPGQGLQFLFEYFSETQRNKGNFPGRFSGRQFSNSRSEMNVSTLELGDSALYLCASYPSGANSYEQYFGPGTRLTVT.

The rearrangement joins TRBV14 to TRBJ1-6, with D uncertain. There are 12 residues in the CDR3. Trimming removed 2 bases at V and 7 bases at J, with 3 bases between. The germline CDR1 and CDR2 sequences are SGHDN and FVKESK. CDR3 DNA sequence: TGTGCCAGCAGCCAACCGAATTCACCCCTCCACTTT. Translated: CASSQPNSPLHF.

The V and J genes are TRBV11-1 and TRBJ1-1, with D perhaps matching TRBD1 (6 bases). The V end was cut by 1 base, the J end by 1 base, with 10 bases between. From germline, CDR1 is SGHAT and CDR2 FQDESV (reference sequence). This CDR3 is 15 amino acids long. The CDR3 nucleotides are TGTGCCAGCAGCTTAGTTGGCAGGGGGAACACTGAAGCTTTCTTT. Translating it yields CASSLVGRGNTEAFF. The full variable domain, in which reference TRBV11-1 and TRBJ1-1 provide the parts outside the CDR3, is EAEVAQSPRYKITEKSQAVAFWCDPISGHATLYWYRQILGQGPELLVQFQDESVVDDSQLPKDRFSAERLKGVDSTLKIQPAELGDSAMYLCASSLVGRGNTEAFFGQGTRLTVV.

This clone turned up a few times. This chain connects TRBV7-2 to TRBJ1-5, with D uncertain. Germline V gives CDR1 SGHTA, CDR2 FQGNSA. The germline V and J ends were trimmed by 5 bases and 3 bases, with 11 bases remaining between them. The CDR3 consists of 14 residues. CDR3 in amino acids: CASSPLGVNQPQHF. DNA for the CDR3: TGTGCCAGCAGCCCCCTGGGCGTCAATCAGCCCCAGCATTTT.

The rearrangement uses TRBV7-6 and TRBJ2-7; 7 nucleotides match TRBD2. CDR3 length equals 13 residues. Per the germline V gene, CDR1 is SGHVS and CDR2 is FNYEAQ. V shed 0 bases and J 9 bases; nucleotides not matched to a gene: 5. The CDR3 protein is CASSLALASGQYF. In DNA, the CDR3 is TGTGCCAGCAGCTTAGCGCTAGCTAGCGGGCAGTACTTC. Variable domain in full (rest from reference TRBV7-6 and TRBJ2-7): GAGVSQSPRYKVTKRGQDVALRCDPISGHVSLYWYRQALGQGPEFLTYFNYEAQQDKSGLPNDRFSAERPEGSISTLTIQRTEQRDSAMYRCASSLALASGQYFGPGTRLTVT.

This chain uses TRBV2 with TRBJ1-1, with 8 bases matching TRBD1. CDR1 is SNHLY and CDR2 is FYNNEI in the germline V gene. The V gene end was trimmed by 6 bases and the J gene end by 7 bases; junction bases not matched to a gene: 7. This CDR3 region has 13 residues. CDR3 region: CASSTTGDVEAFF. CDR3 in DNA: TGTGCCAGCAGCACGACAGGGGATGTTGAAGCTTTCTTT.

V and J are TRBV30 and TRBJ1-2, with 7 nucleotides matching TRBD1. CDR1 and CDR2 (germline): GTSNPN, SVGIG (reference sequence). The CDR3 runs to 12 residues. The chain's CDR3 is CAPDRVHCGYTF. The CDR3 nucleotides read TGTGCACCCGACAGGGTTCACTGTGGCTACACCTTC.

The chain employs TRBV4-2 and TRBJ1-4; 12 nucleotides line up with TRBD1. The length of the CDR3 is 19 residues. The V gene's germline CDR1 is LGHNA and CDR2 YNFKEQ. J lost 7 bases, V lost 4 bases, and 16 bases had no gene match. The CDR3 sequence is CASSRVGQGARADREKLFF. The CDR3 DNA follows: TGTGCCAGCAGCCGTGTGGGACAGGGGGCTAGGGCGGATCGTGAAAAACTGTTTTTT.

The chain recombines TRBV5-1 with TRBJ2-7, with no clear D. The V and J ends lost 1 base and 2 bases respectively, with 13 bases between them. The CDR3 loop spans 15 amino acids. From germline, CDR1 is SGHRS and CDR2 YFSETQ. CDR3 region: CASSLIPQQTYEQYF. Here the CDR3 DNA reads TGCGCCAGCAGCTTGATTCCTCAACAAACCTACGAGCAGTACTTC.

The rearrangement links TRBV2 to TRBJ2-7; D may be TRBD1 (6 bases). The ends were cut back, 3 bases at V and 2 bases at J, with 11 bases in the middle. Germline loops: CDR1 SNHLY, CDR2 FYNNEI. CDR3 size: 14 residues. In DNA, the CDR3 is TGTGCCAGCAGTGACAGGGGACGGGCCTACGAGCAGTACTTC. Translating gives CASSDRGRAYEQYF.

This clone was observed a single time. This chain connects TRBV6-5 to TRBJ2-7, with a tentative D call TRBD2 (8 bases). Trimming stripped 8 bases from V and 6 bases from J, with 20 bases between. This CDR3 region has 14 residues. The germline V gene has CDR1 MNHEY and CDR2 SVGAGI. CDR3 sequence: CASATGGGASEQYF. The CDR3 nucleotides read TGTGCCAGCGCGACGGGAGGGGGCGCGTCCGAGCAGTACTTC.

The CDR3 nucleotides are TGCGCCAGCAGCCTCGGGGGGCGCATTCAGTACTTC. Its protein product is CASSLGGRIQYF. The chain uses TRBV5-1 and TRBJ2-4; maybe TRBD2 (7 bases). The CDR3 is 12 residues long. Trimming shortened V by 4 bases and J by 9 bases, and 11 bases separated the two germline ends. CDR1 and CDR2 (germline): SGHRS, YFSETQ.

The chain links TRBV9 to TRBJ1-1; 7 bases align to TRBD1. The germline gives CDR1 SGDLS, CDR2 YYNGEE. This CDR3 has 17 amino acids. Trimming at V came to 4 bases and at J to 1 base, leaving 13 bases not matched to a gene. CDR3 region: CASSTRGTEIWNTEAFF. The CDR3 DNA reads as TGTGCCAGCAGCACCCGGGGGACAGAGATCTGGAACACTGAAGCTTTCTTT.